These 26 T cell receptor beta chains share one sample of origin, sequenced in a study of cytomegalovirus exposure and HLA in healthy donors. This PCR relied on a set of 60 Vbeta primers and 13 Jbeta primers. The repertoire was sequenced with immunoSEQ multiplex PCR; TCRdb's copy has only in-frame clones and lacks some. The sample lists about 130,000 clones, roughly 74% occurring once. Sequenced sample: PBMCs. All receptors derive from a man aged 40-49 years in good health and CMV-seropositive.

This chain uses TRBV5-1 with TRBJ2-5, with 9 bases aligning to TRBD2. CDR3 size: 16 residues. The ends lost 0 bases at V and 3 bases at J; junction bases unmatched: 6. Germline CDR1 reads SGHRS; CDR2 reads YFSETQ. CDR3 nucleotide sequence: TGCGCCAGCAGCTTGGAGGGTAGCGGGGGCGAAGAGACCCAGTACTTC. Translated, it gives CASSLEGSGGEETQYF.

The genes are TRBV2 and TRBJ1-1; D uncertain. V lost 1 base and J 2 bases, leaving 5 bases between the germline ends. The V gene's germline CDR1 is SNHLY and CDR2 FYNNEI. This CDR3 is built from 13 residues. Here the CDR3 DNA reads TGTGCCAGCAGTGAAGGTATAAACACTGAAGCTTTCTTT. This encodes CASSEGINTEAFF.

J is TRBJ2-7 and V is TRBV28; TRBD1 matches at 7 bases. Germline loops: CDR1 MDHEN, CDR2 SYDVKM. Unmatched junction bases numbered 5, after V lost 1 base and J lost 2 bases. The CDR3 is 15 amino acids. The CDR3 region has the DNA TGTGCCAGCAGTTTATCAGGGGGTAATACCTACGAGCAGTACTTC. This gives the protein CASSLSGGNTYEQYF.

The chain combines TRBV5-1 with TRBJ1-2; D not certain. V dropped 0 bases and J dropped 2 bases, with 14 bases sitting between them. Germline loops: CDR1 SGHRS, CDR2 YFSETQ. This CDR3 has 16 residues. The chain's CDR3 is CASSLGPLRENYGYTF. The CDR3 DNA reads TGCGCCAGCAGCTTGGGACCTCTCCGGGAAAACTATGGCTACACCTTC.

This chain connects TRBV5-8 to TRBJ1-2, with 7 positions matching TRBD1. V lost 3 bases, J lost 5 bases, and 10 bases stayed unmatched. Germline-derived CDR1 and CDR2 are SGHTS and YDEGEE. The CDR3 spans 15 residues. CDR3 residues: CASSSEVQGQYGYTF. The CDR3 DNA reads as TGTGCCAGCAGCTCAGAGGTCCAGGGACAGTATGGCTACACCTTC.

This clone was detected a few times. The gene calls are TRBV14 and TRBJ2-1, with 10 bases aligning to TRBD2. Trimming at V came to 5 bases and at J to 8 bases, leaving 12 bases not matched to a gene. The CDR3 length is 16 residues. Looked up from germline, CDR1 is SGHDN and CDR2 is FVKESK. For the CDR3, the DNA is TGTGCCAGCAGCTTCCTACCGGGGCTAGCGGGGGATGAGCAGTTCTTC. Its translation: CASSFLPGLAGDEQFF.

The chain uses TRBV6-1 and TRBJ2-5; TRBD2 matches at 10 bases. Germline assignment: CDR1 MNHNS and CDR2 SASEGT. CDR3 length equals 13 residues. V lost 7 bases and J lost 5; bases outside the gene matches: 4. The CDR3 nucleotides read TGTGCCAGCATGGCTAGCGGGAGCGAGACCCAGTACTTC. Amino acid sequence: CASMASGSETQYF.

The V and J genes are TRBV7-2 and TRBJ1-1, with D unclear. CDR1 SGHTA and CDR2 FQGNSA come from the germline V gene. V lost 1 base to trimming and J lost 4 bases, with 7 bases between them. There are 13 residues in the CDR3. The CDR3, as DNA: TGTGCCAGCAGCTTAGTACGAGTCACTGAAGCTTTCTTT. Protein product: CASSLVRVTEAFF.

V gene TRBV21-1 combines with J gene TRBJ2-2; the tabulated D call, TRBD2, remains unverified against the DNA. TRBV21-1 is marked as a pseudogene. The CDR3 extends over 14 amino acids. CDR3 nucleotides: TGTGCCAGCAGACTAGGTATCGGGGTCGGGGAGCTGTTTTTT. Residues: CASRLGIGVGELFF.

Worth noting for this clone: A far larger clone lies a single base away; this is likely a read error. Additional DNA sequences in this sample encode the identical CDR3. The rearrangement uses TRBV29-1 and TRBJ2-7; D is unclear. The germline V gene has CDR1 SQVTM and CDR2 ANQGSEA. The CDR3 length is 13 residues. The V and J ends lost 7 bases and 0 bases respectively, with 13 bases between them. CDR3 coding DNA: TGCAGCGCCTCCCAGGAAAGCTCCTACGAGCAGTACTTC. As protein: CSASQESSYEQYF.

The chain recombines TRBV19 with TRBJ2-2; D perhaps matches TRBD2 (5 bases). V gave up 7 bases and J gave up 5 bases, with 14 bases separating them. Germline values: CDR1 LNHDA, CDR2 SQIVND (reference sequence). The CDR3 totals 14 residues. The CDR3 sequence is CASMATGSTGELFF. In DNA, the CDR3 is TGTGCCAGTATGGCGACGGGATCGACCGGGGAGCTGTTTTTT.

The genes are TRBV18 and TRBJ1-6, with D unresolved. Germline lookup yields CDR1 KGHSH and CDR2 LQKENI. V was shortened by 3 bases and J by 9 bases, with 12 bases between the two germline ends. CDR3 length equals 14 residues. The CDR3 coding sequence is TGTGCCAGCTCACCCAGCGGAGAATCTTCACCCCTCCACTTT. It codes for CASSPSGESSPLHF. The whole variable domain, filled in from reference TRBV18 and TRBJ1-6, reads NAGVMQNPRHLVRRRGQEARLRCSPMKGHSHVYWYRQLPEEGLKFMVYLQKENIIDESGMPKERFSAEFPKEGPSILRIQQVVRGDSAAYFCASSPSGESSPLHFGNGTRLTVT.

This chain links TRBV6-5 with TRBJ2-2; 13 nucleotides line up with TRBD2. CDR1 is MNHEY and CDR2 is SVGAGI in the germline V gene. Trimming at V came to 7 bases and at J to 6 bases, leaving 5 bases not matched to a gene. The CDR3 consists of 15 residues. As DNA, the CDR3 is TGTGCCAGCAAACGACTAGCGGGGGGTGCCGGGGAGCTGTTTTTT. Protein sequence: CASKRLAGGAGELFF.

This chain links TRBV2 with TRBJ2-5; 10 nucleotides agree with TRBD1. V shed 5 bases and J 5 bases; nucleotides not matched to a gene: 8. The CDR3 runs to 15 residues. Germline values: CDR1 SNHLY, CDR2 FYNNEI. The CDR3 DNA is TGTGCCAGCAGTCCGACAGGGGGCGCGGAGGAGACCCAGTACTTC. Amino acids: CASSPTGGAEETQYF.

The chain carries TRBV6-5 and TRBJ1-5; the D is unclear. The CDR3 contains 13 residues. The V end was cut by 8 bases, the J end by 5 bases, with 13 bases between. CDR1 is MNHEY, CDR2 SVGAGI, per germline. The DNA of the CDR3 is TGTGCCAGCTCTTATTCGTCGGATCAGCCCCAGCATTTT. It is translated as CASSYSSDQPQHF.

Here the CDR3 DNA reads TGCGCCAGCAGCCAAGTCGCAGGGGGAAACACCATATATTTT. Its translation: CASSQVAGGNTIYF. J is TRBJ1-3 and V is TRBV4-1, with D possibly matching TRBD1 (5 bases). The length of the CDR3 is 14 residues. Trimming removed 1 base at V and 4 bases at J, with 8 bases between. Germline V lookup: CDR1 MGHRA, CDR2 YSYEKL.

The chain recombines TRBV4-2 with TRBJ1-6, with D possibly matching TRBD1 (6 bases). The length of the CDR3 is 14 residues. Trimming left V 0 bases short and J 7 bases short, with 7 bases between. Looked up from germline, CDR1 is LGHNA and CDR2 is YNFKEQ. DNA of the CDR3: TGTGCCAGCAGCCAAGAGGACAGAAATTCACCCCTCCACTTT. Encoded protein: CASSQEDRNSPLHF.

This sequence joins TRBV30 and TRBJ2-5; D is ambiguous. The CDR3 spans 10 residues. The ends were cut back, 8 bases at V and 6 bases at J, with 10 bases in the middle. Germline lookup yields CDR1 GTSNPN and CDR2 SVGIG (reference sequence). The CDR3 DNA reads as TGTGCCCTCCAGCGCAAGACCCAGTACTTC. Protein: CALQRKTQYF.

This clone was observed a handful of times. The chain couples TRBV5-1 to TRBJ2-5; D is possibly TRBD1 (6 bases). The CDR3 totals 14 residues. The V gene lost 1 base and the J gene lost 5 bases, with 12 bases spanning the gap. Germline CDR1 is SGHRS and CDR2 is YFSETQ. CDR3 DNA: TGCGCCAGCAGCTTGAGTACAGGGTTGGAGACCCAGTACTTC. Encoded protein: CASSLSTGLETQYF. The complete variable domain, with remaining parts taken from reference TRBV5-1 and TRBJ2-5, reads KAGVTQTPRYLIKTRGQQVTLSCSPISGHRSVSWYQQTPGQGLQFLFEYFSETQRNKGNFPGRFSGRQFSNSRSEMNVSTLELGDSALYLCASSLSTGLETQYFGPGTRLLVL.

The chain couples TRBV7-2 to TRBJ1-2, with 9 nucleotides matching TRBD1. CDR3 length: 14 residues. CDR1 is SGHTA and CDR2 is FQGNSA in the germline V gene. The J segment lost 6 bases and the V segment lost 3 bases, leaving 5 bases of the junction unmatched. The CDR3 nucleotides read TGTGCCAGCAGCTTGGCGGGACAGGGAGATGGCTACACCTTC. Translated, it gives CASSLAGQGDGYTF.

The CDR3 DNA is TGTGCCAGCAGCCCGGGGAGGGGAGAGACCCAGTACTTC. It translates to CASSPGRGETQYF. The rearrangement joins TRBV7-6 to TRBJ2-5; 7 nucleotides align to TRBD2. This CDR3 is 13 amino acids long. Losses at the gene ends were 5 bases for V and 4 bases for J; bases not matched to a gene: 4. Germline assignment: CDR1 SGHVS and CDR2 FNYEAQ.

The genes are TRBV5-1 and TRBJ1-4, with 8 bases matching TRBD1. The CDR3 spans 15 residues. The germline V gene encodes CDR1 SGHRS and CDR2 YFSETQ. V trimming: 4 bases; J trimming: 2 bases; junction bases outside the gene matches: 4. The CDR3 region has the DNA TGCGCCAGCAGCACCCAGGGGGCTACTAATGAAAAACTGTTTTTT. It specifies CASSTQGATNEKLFF.

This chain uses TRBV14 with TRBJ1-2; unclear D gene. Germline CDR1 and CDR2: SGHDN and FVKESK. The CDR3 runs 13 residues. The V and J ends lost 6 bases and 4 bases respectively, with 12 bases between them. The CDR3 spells CASSPLPGYGYTF. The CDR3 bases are TGTGCCAGCAGTCCCCTCCCGGGCTATGGCTACACCTTC.

The chain's CDR3 is CASSLAQMYHRGDDTEAFF. The CDR3 bases are TGTGCCAGCAGCTTAGCCCAGATGTACCACAGGGGGGATGACACTGAAGCTTTCTTT. The rearrangement uses TRBV7-9 and TRBJ1-1; 8 positions match TRBD1. CDR1 and CDR2 from the germline V gene are SEHNR and FQNEAQ (reference sequence). The trim removed 0 bases at V and 3 bases at J, leaving 15 bases unmatched. The CDR3 extends over 19 amino acids.

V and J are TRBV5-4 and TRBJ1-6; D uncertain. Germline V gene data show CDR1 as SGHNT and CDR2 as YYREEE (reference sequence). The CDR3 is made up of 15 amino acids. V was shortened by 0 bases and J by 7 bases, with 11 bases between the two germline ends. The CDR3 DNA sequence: TGTGCCAGCAGCTTGGTGGGCCCGATGAATTCACCCCTCCACTTT. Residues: CASSLVGPMNSPLHF.

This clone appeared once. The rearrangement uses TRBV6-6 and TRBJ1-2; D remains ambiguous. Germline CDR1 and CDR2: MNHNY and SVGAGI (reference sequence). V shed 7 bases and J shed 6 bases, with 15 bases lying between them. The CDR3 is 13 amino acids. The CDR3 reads CASTLRGWDGYTF. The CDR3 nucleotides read TGTGCCAGCACCCTACGAGGGTGGGATGGCTACACCTTC.